These T cell receptor beta chains were read from a single sample in a study of early T cells in non-severe SARS-CoV-2 infection. TCRdb used MiXCR to reprocess the 5' RACE reads, holding one entry per CDR3 protein. The repertoire holds tens of thousands of distinct CDR3 sequences, with less than 15% as singletons. Sequencing was carried out using whole blood. These receptor sequences come from an adult who was a healthcare worker with PCR-confirmed SARS-CoV-2 infection or an uninfected control (not recorded which). Each CDR3 is given with its conserved first and last residue. D genes are given only for firm matches. Size is stated for part of the rows, as once, few or many counts, or as a class when the clone is expanded.

v_call	j_call	d_call	clone_size	cdr3_nt	cdr3_aa
TRBV19	TRBJ2-3	-	-	TGTGCCAGTAGTACACAGACGAACTGGGGAGATACGCAGTATTTT	CASSTQTNWGDTQYF
TRBV4-1	TRBJ2-1	-	few	TGCGCCAGCAGCCAAGAAGGGTCGGATGAGCAGTTCTTC	CASSQEGSDEQFF
TRBV7-8	TRBJ2-2	-	-	TGTGCCAGCAGCTTATCTTTATCCGGCCCGAACACCGGGGAGCTGTTTTTT	CASSLSLSGPNTGELFF
TRBV12-3/TRBV12-4	TRBJ2-1	TRBD2	many	TGTGCCAGCACCACTAGCGGGAGTGTCTACAATGAGCAGTTCTTC	CASTTSGSVYNEQFF
TRBV11-2	TRBJ1-6	TRBD1	many	TGTGCCAGCAGCTCCACAGGGGGGGGTTCACCCCTCCACTTT	CASSSTGGGSPLHF
TRBV19	TRBJ1-2	-	many	TGTGCCAGTAGTATAGATCGCCGTGGGGATGGCTACACCTTC	CASSIDRRGDGYTF
TRBV6-6	TRBJ1-3	-	many	TGTGCCAGCAGTCTGGGACAACCGAGCTCTGGAAACACCATATATTTT	CASSLGQPSSGNTIYF
TRBV30	TRBJ1-2	-	many	TGTGCCTGGAGTAAGAAGGGCCTCCACTCCTATGGCTACACCTTC	CAWSKKGLHSYGYTF
TRBV6-1	TRBJ2-1	-	-	TGTGCCAGCAGTGATTACGTCTCCTACAATGAGCAGTTCTTC	CASSDYVSYNEQFF
TRBV2	TRBJ1-5	TRBD1	many	TGTGCCAGCGGACCGGGACAGGCGCGGGCTCAGCCCCAGCATTTT	CASGPGQARAQPQHF
TRBV5-1	TRBJ2-5	-	many	TGCGCCAGCAGCTTGCTGTCTCCCCGAGAGACCCAGTACTTC	CASSLLSPRETQYF
TRBV7-9	TRBJ2-5	TRBD1	many	TGTGCCAGCAGCCCCGTGACAGGGTACCAAGAGACCCAGTACTTC	CASSPVTGYQETQYF
TRBV7-2	TRBJ1-6	-	many	TGTGCCAGCAGCTTAGATCGCCCACCCCTCCACTTT	CASSLDRPPLHF
TRBV13	TRBJ2-2	TRBD2	-	TGTGCCAGCAGCTTGAGACGAAGCGGGGACTACACCGGGGAGCTGTTTTTT	CASSLRRSGDYTGELFF
TRBV7-3	TRBJ1-5	TRBD1	many	TGTGCCAGCAGTCGAACAGGGGCCCCGAATCAGCCCCAGCATTTT	CASSRTGAPNQPQHF
TRBV20-1	TRBJ2-7	TRBD2	few	TGCAGTGCTAGAGGACTAGCGGCATACGAGCAGTACTTC	CSARGLAAYEQYF
TRBV3-1	TRBJ1-6	-	-	TGTGCCAGCAGCCGACAGGCGACTAATTCACCCCTCCACTTT	CASSRQATNSPLHF
TRBV6-5	TRBJ2-1	-	many	TGTGCCAGCAGTTTACAGTCCTACAATGAGCAGTTCTTC	CASSLQSYNEQFF
TRBV28	TRBJ1-6	TRBD1	-	TGTGCCAGCAGTGGGGACAGGCCCAGATCACCCCTCCACTTT	CASSGDRPRSPLHF
TRBV20-1	TRBJ1-6	TRBD1	few	TGCAGTGCTAGGGGGACAGGCCAGAATTCACCCCTCCACTTT	CSARGTGQNSPLHF
TRBV19	TRBJ1-6	-	many	TGTGCCAGTAGTATTGGGGCAGGCGGTTCACCCCTCCACTTT	CASSIGAGGSPLHF
TRBV6-5	TRBJ2-5	-	many	TGTGCCAGCAGTTACGGCCCCTTGTCGACCCAGTACTTC	CASSYGPLSTQYF
TRBV6-6	TRBJ2-5	-	-	TGTGCCAGCAGGGGACACGGACTCGACCCAGAGACCCAGTACTTC	CASRGHGLDPETQYF
TRBV5-1	TRBJ1-1	-	many	TGCGCCAGCAGCTTGGAACAGGGCACTGAAGCTTTCTTT	CASSLEQGTEAFF
TRBV6-5	TRBJ1-2	-	-	TGTGCCAGCAGTCACCGGGACGACTATGGCTACACCTTC	CASSHRDDYGYTF
TRBV6-2/TRBV6-3	TRBJ1-1	TRBD1	-	TGTGTCAGCAGCCGCCGGGACAGGGAATTAAACACTGAAGCTTTCTTT	CVSSRRDRELNTEAFF
TRBV6-5	TRBJ2-3	-	few	TGTGCCAGCAGACATGGACTGTCGGGGGATACGCAGTATTTT	CASRHGLSGDTQYF
TRBV9	TRBJ1-3	-	few	TGTGCCAGCAGCGCACAGCACTCTGGAAACACCATATATTTT	CASSAQHSGNTIYF
TRBV24-1	TRBJ1-2	-	-	TGTGCCACCAGTGATTTCGCGGGCTATGGCTACACCTTC	CATSDFAGYGYTF
TRBV29-1	TRBJ1-2	-	-	TGCAGCGCACAGGATAACTATGGCTACACCTTC	CSAQDNYGYTF
TRBV29-1	TRBJ2-7	TRBD1	-	TGCAGCGTTGCGGGACAGCGTACCTACGAGCAGTACTTC	CSVAGQRTYEQYF
TRBV18	TRBJ2-1	TRBD1	few	TGTGCCAGCTCACCACCTCTAACAGGGGGCGGGAATGAGCAGTTCTTC	CASSPPLTGGGNEQFF
TRBV18	TRBJ2-1	-	-	TGTGCCAGCTCACCGTCGGGGAATGAGCAGTTCTTC	CASSPSGNEQFF
TRBV2	TRBJ2-7	TRBD1	-	TGTGCCAGCAACCCCGCCGGGACAGGGAGCCACGAGCAGTACTTC	CASNPAGTGSHEQYF
TRBV12-3/TRBV12-4	TRBJ2-5	TRBD1	many	TGTGCCAGCAGTCCTGAGGGGGCCTTGAACTTC	CASSPEGALNF
TRBV3-1	TRBJ2-1	-	-	TGTGCCAGCAGCCCTTCGGAGGCTGAGCAGTTCTTC	CASSPSEAEQFF